Listed here are 26 T cell receptor delta chains from one sample, sequenced in a study of gamma-delta T cells after stem cell transplantation. TCRdb used CATT to re-call clones from the RT-PCR reads. Of approximately 1,500 delta-chain clones detected, 4% to 4.5% appear once; the ten largest clones hold 30% to 45%. What was sequenced was gamma-delta T cells. These receptors originate from a human donor. It is not recorded whose cells these are; they may come from a transplant donor.

This clone is termed medium-sized. The amino acid sequence in TCRdb belongs to a much larger clone and departs from this DNA's translation at residue 7, likely a sequencing read error; the sequence shown is translated from the DNA. The chain joins TRDV1 to TRDJ2; TRDD2 agrees at 9 bases. The germline gives CDR1 TSWWSYY, CDR2 QGS. The V gene end was trimmed by 3 bases and the J gene end by 5 bases; junction bases not matched to a gene: 25. This CDR3 has 22 residues. CDR3 in DNA: TGTGCTCTTGGGGACCCCGACCCCTTCCTACCCTGGGGGCCCAATTTTACAGCACAACTCTTCTTT. Protein sequence: CALGDPDPFLPWGPNFTAQLFF.

The chain employs TRDV1 and TRDJ1, with 9 bases fitting TRDD3. The CDR3 consists of 20 residues. Germline values: CDR1 TSWWSYY, CDR2 QGS. V lost 7 bases and J lost 0; bases outside the gene matches: 21. The CDR3 coding sequence is TGTGCTCTTGTAGTACCCAAGGGCCCTGGGGGATCCGCATACACCGATAAACTCATCTTT. Translated, it gives CALVVPKGPGGSAYTDKLIF.

As to this clone: This DNA's translation and the protein TCRdb lists, from a much larger clone, do not match at residue 5, likely due to a read error; the protein shown is translated from the DNA. The chain carries TRDV1 and TRDJ2, with 9 positions matching TRDD2. This CDR3 is built from 22 residues. Unmatched junction bases numbered 27, after V lost 5 bases and J lost 5 bases. Germline loops: CDR1 TSWWSYY, CDR2 QGS. Here the CDR3 DNA reads TGTGCTCTTGGGAACCCCGGCCCCTTCCTACCCTGGGGGCCCAATTTTACAGCACAACTCTTCTTT. It encodes CALGNPGPFLPWGPNFTAQLFF.

A remark on this clone: The mismatch at residue 4 between this DNA's translation and the TCRdb protein of a much larger clone likely reflects a read error; the protein shown is translated from the DNA. This chain links TRDV1 with TRDJ2, with 9 bases matching TRDD2. Germline V gene lookup returns CDR1 TSWWSYY and CDR2 QGS. This CDR3 is 22 amino acids long. V was clipped by 7 bases and J by 5 bases; unmatched bases: 29. The CDR3 here is CALEDPGPFLPWGPNFTAQLFF. The CDR3 bases are TGTGCTCTTGAGGACCCCGGCCCCTTCCTACCCTGGGGGCCCAATTTTACAGCACAACTCTTCTTT.

Notes on this clone: This DNA translates differently at residue 14 from the TCRdb protein, which is that of a much larger clone; a read error is likely, and the protein shown is the DNA's own translation. The chain links TRDV1 to TRDJ1; 8 positions match TRDD3. Germline lookup yields CDR1 TSWWSYY and CDR2 QGS. Trimming took 3 bases from V and 3 from J; bases not matched to a gene: 18. The CDR3 runs 19 residues. Written as DNA, the CDR3 is TGTGCTCTTGGGGACACCCCGACTGGGGGGCCAACGTACGCCGATAAACTCATCTTT. Translating it yields CALGDTPTGGPTYADKLIF.

This clone has a handful of counts. The chain links TRDV1 to TRDJ1; 8 positions agree with TRDD3. The V and J ends lost 4 bases and 0 bases, in that order; junction bases with no gene match: 43. CDR1 is TSWWSYY and CDR2 is QGS in the germline V gene. The CDR3 is made up of 28 amino acids. The DNA of the CDR3 is TGTGCTCTTGGGGCTTTGGGCCCTCACCTACTCCTGGGGGACACCCCGACTGGGGGGCCAACGTACACCGATAAACTCATCTTT. This gives the protein CALGALGPHLLLGDTPTGGPTYTDKLIF.

This clone has only a few counts. The TCRdb protein, from a much larger clone, departs from this DNA's translation at residue 15, likely by read error; the protein shown derives from the DNA. This chain joins TRDV3 and TRDJ1, with D perhaps TRDD2 or TRDD3 (8 bases each). Germline assignment: CDR1 TVYSNPD and CDR2 GDNSRS (reference sequence). V was trimmed by 5 bases and J by 1 base, leaving 41 bases between them. The CDR3 covers 22 residues. The CDR3 DNA is TGTGCCCCCCGGGATTCCTCCACTTCCTACCGATACTGGGGGCCAATCACCGATAAACTCATCTTT. Translated, it gives CAPRDSSTSYRYWGPITDKLIF.

Regarding this clone: This DNA translates differently at residue 9 from the TCRdb protein, which is that of a much larger clone; a read error is likely, and the protein shown is the DNA's own translation. V usage is TRDV1 and J usage is TRDJ1; 11 positions agree with TRDD3. Unmatched junction bases numbered 27, after V lost 3 bases and J lost 0 bases. Germline V gene data show CDR1 as TSWWSYY and CDR2 as QGS. The CDR3 consists of 24 residues. Here the CDR3 DNA reads TGTGCTCTTGGGGAGCCACCCTTCATCTACTGGGGGATATGGAAAGGTCGGGACACCGATAAACTCATCTTT. It yields the protein CALGEPPFIYWGIWKGRDTDKLIF.

This clone was counted only a few times. The protein given by TCRdb reflects a much larger clone and differs at residue 17 from this DNA's translation, likely from a read error; the protein shown is the DNA's translation. The chain is built from TRDV1 and TRDJ1, with 9 bases matching TRDD3. Germline-derived CDR1 and CDR2 are TSWWSYY and QGS. The length of the CDR3 is 21 residues. DNA for the CDR3: TGTGCTCTTGGGCCCCGGGTCCTTCATGTACTGGGGGACCCGTACACCGTTAAACTCATCTTT. It translates to CALGPRVLHVLGDPYTVKLIF.

For this clone: This likely reflects a read error, since a far larger clone is one base away. Other nucleotide sequences in the sample specify the same CDR3. V usage is TRDV2 and J usage is TRDJ1; no definite D call. The CDR3 length is 15 residues. The germline V and J ends were trimmed by 3 bases and 11 bases, with 24 bases remaining between them. CDR1 is GEAIGNYY and CDR2 is EKD in the germline V gene. The CDR3 is CACDLIPHKPGNLIF. The CDR3 DNA sequence: TGTGCCTGTGACCTCATTCCGCACAAGCCAGGAAACCTCATCTTT.

This clone rates as large. Within the sample, other DNA sequences also encode this same CDR3. This chain links TRDV2 with TRDJ1, with 8 bases lining up with TRDD3. Germline CDR1 and CDR2: GEAIGNYY and EKD. V dropped 0 bases and J dropped 1; count of bases not matched to a gene: 3. There are 15 residues in the CDR3. CDR3 DNA: TGTGCCTGTGACACCGGTGGGGGATTCACCGATAAACTCATCTTT. Protein product: CACDTGGGFTDKLIF.

For this clone: It is likely a read error: a sequence one base away is far more abundant. The CDR3 reads CAASHFPRGPTLCTDKLIF. The CDR3 DNA reads as TGTGCAGCAAGTCATTTTCCTAGGGGTCCTACGTTGTGCACCGATAAACTCATCTTT. The V gene is TRAV29/DV5, the J gene TRDJ1; D possibly corresponds to TRDD2 (6 bases). In germline, CDR1 is NSMFDY, CDR2 ISSIKDK. With 2 bases removed from V and 1 base from J, the gap between germline ends came to 27 bases. CDR3 length: 19 amino acids.

With regard to this clone: With a far larger clone one base away, a read error is the likely cause. The chain joins TRDV1 to TRDJ1, with 13 bases matching TRDD3. Trimming cost V 0 bases and J 1 base; bases outside gene matches: 29. This CDR3 has 26 residues. Germline V gives CDR1 TSWWSYY, CDR2 QGS. For the CDR3, the DNA is TGTGCTCTTGGGGAACTACCTTGGCTAGGGACCTCGTACTGGGGGATACGAACCCTCTTCACCGATAAACTCATCTTT. Protein product: CALGELPWLGTSYWGIRTLFTDKLIF.

With regard to this clone: The mismatch at residue 12 between this DNA's translation and the TCRdb protein of a much larger clone likely reflects a read error; the protein shown is translated from the DNA. The chain uses TRDV1 and TRDJ1, with 10 bases lining up with TRDD3. The CDR3 extends over 24 amino acids. V gave up 2 bases and J gave up 0 bases; unmatched junction bases: 27. Germline V gene sequence: CDR1 TSWWSYY, CDR2 QGS. CDR3 in DNA: TGTGCTCTTGGGGAAGACCCCTACCACTGGGGGATGCTACGTGCCCCCTGGTACACCGATAAACTCATCTTT. Protein sequence: CALGEDPYHWGMLRAPWYTDKLIF.

To note about this clone: The TCRdb record carries a much larger clone's protein, which differs from this DNA's translation at residue 9; a read error is the likely cause, and the protein listed here is the DNA translation. The rearrangement uses TRDV2 and TRDJ1; D possibly corresponds to TRDD3 (6 bases). V was shortened by 0 bases and J by 0 bases, with 13 bases between the two germline ends. Germline V gene data show CDR1 as GEAIGNYY and CDR2 as EKD. The CDR3 is 16 amino acids. Here the CDR3 reads CACDTITGRHTDKLIF. DNA of the CDR3: TGTGCCTGTGACACCATTACTGGGAGACACACCGATAAACTCATCTTT.

By sample share, this clone is medium-sized. This chain connects TRDV1 to TRDJ1; 10 bases map to TRDD3. CDR3 length: 22 residues. Germline CDR1 is TSWWSYY and CDR2 is QGS. Trimming at V came to 1 base and at J to 0 bases, leaving 20 bases not matched to a gene. CDR3 loop: CALGEPAFPMYWGMWHTDKLIF. CDR3 coding DNA: TGTGCTCTTGGGGAACCAGCCTTCCCGATGTACTGGGGGATGTGGCACACCGATAAACTCATCTTT.

This clone appeared many times. This DNA's translation differs at residue 7 from TCRdb's protein, which comes from a much larger clone; a read error is likely, and the protein shown is translated from the DNA. This chain uses TRDV1 with TRDJ2; TRDD2 aligns across 9 bases. Trimming removed 3 bases from V and 5 bases from J; junction bases left unmatched: 25. This CDR3 is 22 amino acids long. The germline V gene has CDR1 TSWWSYY and CDR2 QGS. The CDR3 loop reads CALGDPSPFLPWGPNFTAQLFF. In DNA form, the CDR3 reads TGTGCTCTTGGGGACCCCAGCCCCTTCCTACCCTGGGGGCCCAATTTTACAGCACAACTCTTCTTT.

Remarks on this clone: A read error is the likely source, as a far larger clone sits one nucleotide away. Other nucleotide sequences in the sample specify the same CDR3. The genes are TRDV1 and TRDJ1; 13 bases agree with TRDD3. The J segment lost 0 bases and the V segment lost 4 bases, leaving 26 bases of the junction unmatched. The CDR3 has 24 amino acids. Germline V gene sequence: CDR1 TSWWSYY, CDR2 QGS. In DNA, the CDR3 is TGTGCTCTTGGGGCATTAATCTCTTCCAGTACTGGGGGATACGTGGGGGCGTACACCGATAAACTCATCTTT. Residues: CALGALISSSTGGYVGAYTDKLIF.

This clone was observed a few times. The protein given by TCRdb reflects a much larger clone and differs at residue 8 from this DNA's translation, likely from a read error; the protein shown is the DNA's translation. The gene calls are TRDV1 and TRDJ2; D is perhaps TRDD2 (8 bases). V shed 3 bases and J shed 5 bases, with 34 bases lying between them. The V gene's germline CDR1 is TSWWSYY and CDR2 QGS. The CDR3 extends over 22 amino acids. The CDR3 is CALGDPGLFLPWGPNFTAQLFF. CDR3 DNA: TGTGCTCTTGGGGACCCCGGCCTCTTCCTACCCTGGGGGCCCAATTTTACAGCACAACTCTTCTTT.

As for this clone: At one end the junction does not follow the germline gene, possibly because of a read error. Other DNA sequences from this sample encode an identical CDR3 as well. The rearrangement uses TRDV2 and TRDJ3; 8 bases map to TRDD3. Germline-derived CDR1 and CDR2 are GEAIGNYY and EKD. This CDR3 has 22 residues. The CDR3 reads CACDTVFLGESLSSRDTRQMFF. In nucleotides, the CDR3 is TGTGCCTGTGACACCGTGTTTCTGGGGGAAAGCTTGAGCTCCCGGGACACCCGACAGATGTTCTTC.

This clone was detected only a few times. TCRdb shows a much larger clone's protein in place of this DNA's translation, and the two differ at residue 10, likely through a read error; the protein shown is translated from the DNA. The chain has TRDV2 and TRDJ3, with 7 nucleotides matching TRDD3. Germline V gene data show CDR1 as GEAIGNYY and CDR2 as EKD. Unmatched junction bases numbered 15, after V lost 3 bases and J lost 5 bases. CDR3 size: 19 residues. CDR3: CACDEAVLGNTRDTRQMFF. CDR3 DNA sequence: TGTGCCTGTGACGAGGCGGTACTGGGGAATACCCGGGACACCCGACAGATGTTTTTC.

This clone was seen more than once but under ten times. The translation of this DNA and the TCRdb protein of a much larger clone differ at residue 12, probably owing to a read error; the protein shown here is translated from the DNA. The chain carries TRDV2 and TRDJ3; 13 bases agree with TRDD3. V lost 3 bases to trimming and J lost 3 bases; unmatched junction nucleotides: 10. The CDR3 extends over 20 amino acids. CDR1 is GEAIGNYY, CDR2 EKD, per germline. CDR3 residues: CACDADWGIRNIWDTRQMFF. The CDR3, as DNA: TGTGCCTGTGACGCCGACTGGGGGATACGCAACATCTGGGACACCCGACAGATGTTTTTC.

By frequency in the sample, this clone is hyperexpanded. The sample holds other DNA sequences that translate to the same CDR3. The gene calls are TRDV2 and TRDJ2; 8 nucleotides match TRDD3. CDR3 size: 17 residues. Unmatched junction bases numbered 12, after V lost 3 bases and J lost 4 bases. In germline, CDR1 is GEAIGNYY, CDR2 EKD. The CDR3, as DNA: TGTGCCTGTGACGCCATTCCTATTGGGGGATCGACAGCACAACTCTTCTTT. Translated: CACDAIPIGGSTAQLFF.

By frequency in the sample, this clone is medium-sized. The protein in TCRdb stems from a much larger clone and differs at residue 20 from this DNA's translation, likely a read error; here the protein is translated from the DNA. Within the sample, other DNA sequences also encode this same CDR3. The chain joins TRDV3 to TRDJ1; D is perhaps TRDD2 or TRDD3 (8 bases each). The germline V gene encodes CDR1 TVYSNPD and CDR2 GDNSRS (reference sequence). This CDR3 comprises 22 residues. CDR3 in amino acids: CAPRDSSTSYRYWGSITDKPIF. CDR3 in DNA: TGTGCCCCCCGGGATTCCTCCACTTCCTACCGATACTGGGGGTCAATCACCGATAAACCCATCTTT.

With respect to this clone: The TCRdb protein comes from a much larger clone and disagrees with this DNA's translation at residue 9, likely due to a read error; the protein given here is derived from the DNA. The chain is built from TRDV2 and TRDJ3, with TRDD3 matching 8 bases. With V trimmed by 3 bases and J by 2 bases, 14 bases remained unmatched. The CDR3 has 20 residues. Looked up from germline, CDR1 is GEAIGNYY and CDR2 is EKD. CDR3 nucleotides: TGTGCCTGTGACGCCGACTGGGGGGTACGCAACACCTGGGACACCCGACAGATGTTTTTC. It codes for CACDADWGVRNTWDTRQMFF.

Of note for this clone: TCRdb's entry gives the protein of a much larger clone, which mismatches this DNA's translation at residue 12, likely from a read error; the protein reported here is translated from the DNA. This chain uses TRDV2 with TRDJ1; no definite D call. Germline lookup yields CDR1 GEAIGNYY and CDR2 EKD. The CDR3 consists of 15 residues. V lost 6 bases and J lost 14, with 30 bases in between. The CDR3 DNA reads as TGTGCCTGTATTCTTGTACCCGGCGAGGACGATAGACTTATCTTT. Translating gives CACILVPGEDDRLIF.